The 13 T cell receptor beta chains listed next were all sequenced from one sample in a study of T cell repertoires in cytomegalovirus infection. Each CDR3 protein gets one entry after TCRdb re-called the reads with MiXCR. This sample has more than 150,000 distinct CDR3 sequences, with roughly a fifth found just once. Sequenced input: PBMCs. These receptor sequences come from a human donor in good health (CMV status not recorded). Some clones in this sample may be carry-over from other donors' samples.

This clonotype appeared a few times. The chain couples TRBV27 to TRBJ1-4; 7 bases fit TRBD1. Trimming at V came to 6 bases and at J to 6 bases, leaving 10 bases not matched to a gene. The CDR3 loop spans 15 amino acids. From germline, CDR1 is MNHEY and CDR2 SMNVEV (reference sequence). CDR3 region: CASSLRDRKDEKLFF. CDR3 in DNA: TGTGCCAGCAGCCTTCGGGACAGAAAGGATGAAAAACTGTTTTTT.

The chain uses TRBV7-3 and TRBJ2-1, with 7 bases matching TRBD2. The CDR3 sequence is 15 residues long. The germline V gene has CDR1 SGHTA and CDR2 FQGTGA. V shed 6 bases and J 4 bases; nucleotides not matched to a gene: 9. The CDR3 loop is CASSPGASGYNEQFF. CDR3 coding DNA: TGTGCCAGCAGTCCCGGGGCTAGCGGTTACAATGAGCAGTTCTTC.

There are a few counts of this clonotype. The rearrangement links TRBV19 to TRBJ1-5, with TRBD1 identical over 7 bases. The germline V gene has CDR1 LNHDA and CDR2 SQIVND (reference sequence). Germline trimming cut 5 bases from V and 0 bases from J; bases unmatched to any gene: 10. The CDR3 runs 17 residues. The CDR3 spells CASSPEGQVISNQPQHF. The DNA of the CDR3 is TGTGCCAGTAGTCCCGAAGGACAGGTCATTAGCAATCAGCCCCAGCATTTT.

As concerns this clonotype: A junction boundary mismatches the germline segment, possibly from a read error. This chain connects TRBV7-8 to TRBJ2-1; D remains ambiguous. There are 14 residues in the CDR3. Germline V gene sequence: CDR1 SGHVS, CDR2 FQNEAQ. The CDR3 sequence is CDSSLVSSYNEQFF. CDR3 DNA sequence: TGTGACAGCAGCCTGGTGAGCTCCTACAATGAGCAGTTCTTC.

In DNA form, the CDR3 reads TGCAGTGCTAGATGGGGGGCGGGGACTGAAGCTTTCTTT. Translating it yields CSARWGAGTEAFF. The chain combines TRBV20-1 with TRBJ1-1, with TRBD1 as a possible D gene (6 bases). There are 13 residues in the CDR3. The germline V gene encodes CDR1 DFQATT and CDR2 SNEGSKA (reference sequence). V was clipped by 2 bases and J by 5 bases, with 12 bases between them.

The chain links TRBV2 to TRBJ2-3, with TRBD2 matching 9 bases. The J segment lost 0 bases and the V segment lost 3 bases, leaving 7 bases of the junction unmatched. The CDR3 sequence is 17 residues long. Per the germline V gene, CDR1 is SNHLY and CDR2 is FYNNEI. For the CDR3, the DNA is TGTGCCAGCAGTGATGCGGCCCTAGCGGGGAGCACAGATACGCAGTATTTT. This gives the protein CASSDAALAGSTDTQYF. Drawing the rest from reference TRBV2 and TRBJ2-3, the complete variable domain is EPEVTQTPSHQVTQMGQEVILRCVPISNHLYFYWYRQILGQKVEFLVSFYNNEISEKSEIFDDQFSVERPDGSNFTLKIRSTKLEDSAMYFCASSDAALAGSTDTQYFGPGTRLTVL.

As regards this clonotype: At one boundary the junction diverges from the germline segment, which might be a read error. V is TRBV12-3 or TRBV12-4 and J is TRBJ2-7; no clear D gene. CDR3 length: 12 amino acids. The CDR3 nucleotides are TGTACCAGCAGTCTGGGTCAGTACGAGCAGTACTTC. Amino acids: CTSSLGQYEQYF.

Only a few counts were recorded for this clonotype. This rearrangement joins TRBV5-6 to TRBJ2-1, with 8 positions matching TRBD2. Germline-derived CDR1 and CDR2 are SGHDT and YYEEEE. Trimming at V came to 1 base and at J to 7 bases, leaving 7 bases not matched to a gene. This CDR3 has 15 residues. The CDR3 sequence is CASSLLSGGKNEQFF. CDR3 nucleotide sequence: TGTGCCAGCAGCTTGCTCAGCGGGGGAAAAAATGAGCAGTTCTTC.

A few counts support this clonotype. This chain joins TRBV3-1 and TRBJ2-7; 13 bases match TRBD2. The CDR3 has 15 residues. Per the germline V gene, CDR1 is LGHDT and CDR2 is YNNKEL (reference sequence). V shed 7 bases, J shed 3 bases, and the junction held 6 bases outside the gene matches. The CDR3 protein is CASMGLAGTLYEQYF. Written as DNA, the CDR3 is TGTGCCAGCATGGGACTAGCGGGAACTCTCTACGAGCAGTACTTC.

This clonotype was seen at least ten times. The rearrangement uses TRBV7-6 and TRBJ2-3; 7 bases line up with TRBD1. The trim removed 1 base at V and 1 base at J, leaving 2 bases unmatched. There are 15 residues in the CDR3. Germline values: CDR1 SGHVS, CDR2 FNYEAQ. CDR3 amino acids: CASSLGQGGTDTQYF. CDR3 nucleotides: TGTGCCAGCAGCTTAGGACAGGGTGGCACAGATACGCAGTATTTT.

This clonotype was seen only a few times. CDR3 sequence reads: CASSSQGTGTYGYTF. The CDR3 bases are TGTGCCAGCAGCTCCCAGGGCACCGGTACCTATGGCTACACCTTC. The chain recombines TRBV5-6 with TRBJ1-2, with a possible D match to TRBD1 (5 bases). Germline assignment: CDR1 SGHDT and CDR2 YYEEEE. V lost 3 bases and J lost 4, with 16 bases in between. The CDR3 is made up of 15 amino acids.

The chain joins TRBV20-1 to TRBJ1-5, with 9 bases aligning to TRBD1. V dropped 6 bases and J dropped 5; count of bases not matched to a gene: 5. Germline V CDR1 and CDR2: DFQATT, SNEGSKA (reference sequence). This CDR3 comprises 13 residues. CDR3 in DNA: TGCAGTGCCATACAGGGGGCAGATCAGCCCCAGCATTTT. It specifies CSAIQGADQPQHF.

The chain's CDR3 is CSASAGAAPNQPQHF. The CDR3, as DNA: TGCAGTGCTAGCGCGGGGGCGGCCCCCAATCAGCCCCAGCATTTT. This rearrangement joins TRBV20-1 to TRBJ1-5, with D possibly matching TRBD1 (6 bases). CDR3 length: 15 residues. V lost 3 bases and J lost 3, with 15 bases in between. Germline CDR1 and CDR2: DFQATT and SNEGSKA (reference sequence).